This T cell receptor beta chain was observed in a study of long-term antiretroviral therapy in people with HIV. Survey level was the resolution at which the v3.0 immunoSEQ assay ran. The sequencing target was 40,000-50,000 T-cell genomes per sample. Here immunoSEQ multiplex PCR was the method, and the copy in TCRdb shows in-frame clones only, minus some. The sample records a few thousand clones, roughly 91% being singletons. Study findings and constraints: Spans of CDR3 length were tighter for HIV repertoires than for controls. The ART regimens used between about 2003 and 2018 may be less effective than current ones.

CDR1 and CDR2 from the germline V gene are SGHNT and YENEEA. This CDR3 has 14 residues. V gave up 5 bases and J gave up 13 bases, with 21 bases separating them. For this clone: Its target is unknown.

The material was unsorted PBMCs, obtained 1.3 years after starting antiretroviral therapy. The chain carries TRBV11-3 and TRBJ2-1, with a weak D call TRBD1 (5 bases). The receptor comes from a woman aged 50 to 60 with HIV. The CDR3 DNA follows: TGTGCCAGCAGCCCCAGGGCATTCGGGTCCGAACAGTTCTTC. It yields the protein CASSPRAFGSEQFF. Complete variable domain (other parts from reference TRBV11-3 and TRBJ2-1): EAGVVQSPRYKIIEKKQPVAFWCNPISGHNTLYWYLQNLGQGPELLIRYENEEAVDDSQLPKDRFSAERLKGVDSTLKIQPAELGDSAVYLCASSPRAFGSEQFFGPGTRLTVL.